Following are 17 T cell receptor beta chains from one sample sequenced in a study of blood T cell repertoires in COVID-19. Clones were read by immunoSEQ multiplex PCR, and TCRdb kept only the in-frame ones, dropping some. This table has approximately 190,000 clones, about 88% appearing once. Sequenced material: PBMCs or T cells enriched from blood (not recorded which). These TCRs come from a woman between 40 and 50 years old in a cohort exposed to, infected with or recovered from COVID-19 (not recorded which).

The chain uses TRBV7-9 and TRBJ2-1; 8 nucleotides agree with TRBD2. Looked up from germline, CDR1 is SEHNR and CDR2 is FQNEAQ (reference sequence). This CDR3 contains 16 residues. The V and J ends lost 5 bases and 5 bases, in that order; junction bases with no gene match: 11. CDR3 nucleotides: TGTGCCAGCAGCGCCCGAGGTAGCGGGAACGACAATGAGCAGTTCTTC. Translating gives CASSARGSGNDNEQFF.

The chain joins TRBV29-1 to TRBJ2-1; 7 bases map to TRBD2. The CDR3 has 14 residues. With 0 bases clipped from V and 6 bases from J, the junction kept 5 bases outside the gene matches. The germline V gene has CDR1 SQVTM and CDR2 ANQGSEA. In DNA, the CDR3 is TGCAGCGTTGAAGATCGACTAGCACTCAATGAGCAGTTCTTC. Translation: CSVEDRLALNEQFF.

The CDR3 region is CASSQLRGRQGYTF. The CDR3 DNA reads as TGTGCCAGCAGCCAGCTCAGGGGGCGGCAGGGCTACACCTTC. The chain employs TRBV3-1 (or the pseudogene TRBV3-2) and TRBJ1-2; TRBD1 agrees at 8 bases. This CDR3 spans 14 amino acids. The germline V gene encodes CDR1 LGHDT and CDR2 YNNKEL (reference sequence). The V and J ends lost 3 bases and 8 bases, in that order; junction bases with no gene match: 8.

V and J are TRBV29-1 and TRBJ1-4, with 10 bases that match TRBD1. The germline gives CDR1 SQVTM, CDR2 ANQGSEA. After removal of 6 bases from V and 8 bases from J, the junction contained 6 bases not matched to a gene. This CDR3 has 13 residues. The CDR3 DNA reads as TGCAGCGTCGTGGGACAGGGGACGGAAAAACTGTTTTTT. Its protein is CSVVGQGTEKLFF.

This rearrangement joins TRBV9 to TRBJ2-4; 10 bases fit TRBD1. CDR3 size: 18 residues. Germline V lookup: CDR1 SGDLS, CDR2 YYNGEE. With V trimmed by 3 bases and J by 2 bases, 11 bases remained unmatched. CDR3 nucleotide sequence: TGTGCCAGCAGCGGAGACCCGACAGGGGGCTTGTCCAAAAACATTCAGTACTTC. Amino acid sequence: CASSGDPTGGLSKNIQYF.

This clone was found a few times. The CDR3 nucleotides read TGTGCCAGCAGCTGGGAGACAGCCACCTATGGAGGGGAGCAGTTCTTC. Translated, it gives CASSWETATYGGEQFF. The chain uses TRBV7-9 and TRBJ2-1; possibly TRBD2 for D (6 bases). The CDR3 is made up of 16 amino acids. V was trimmed by 4 bases and J by 10 bases, leaving 23 bases between them. From germline, CDR1 is SEHNR and CDR2 FQNEAQ (reference sequence).

V is TRBV13 and J is TRBJ2-2, with D possibly TRBD1 on 6 matching bases. The CDR3 length is 15 residues. Germline CDR1 and CDR2: PRHDT and FYEKMQ (reference sequence). V shed 3 bases and J shed 6 bases, with 14 bases lying between them. DNA of the CDR3: TGTGCCAGCAGCTTTGGCAGGGGTTGGCCCGGGGAGCTGTTTTTT. It codes for CASSFGRGWPGELFF.

The chain joins TRBV5-6 to TRBJ2-1; D possibly corresponds to TRBD1 (6 bases). The CDR3 extends over 13 amino acids. The V gene lost 5 bases and the J gene lost 6 bases, with 12 bases spanning the gap. The germline gives CDR1 SGHDT, CDR2 YYEEEE. CDR3 coding DNA: TGTGCCAGCAGTCCTACAGGGTCCAATGAGCAGTTCTTC. It encodes CASSPTGSNEQFF.

The chain carries TRBV30 and TRBJ2-5; 8 positions match TRBD2. This CDR3 contains 14 residues. Trimming removed 5 bases from V and 1 base from J; junction bases left unmatched: 6. CDR1 GTSNPN and CDR2 SVGIG come from the germline V gene (reference sequence). The CDR3 DNA reads as TGTGCCTGGGGCCCTAGCGGGTCCCAAGAGACCCAGTACTTC. Translating gives CAWGPSGSQETQYF.

The CDR3 spells CASSFGLAGKNTEAFF. CDR3 nucleotides: TGTGCCAGCAGCTTCGGTTTGGCAGGGAAGAACACTGAAGCTTTCTTT. The chain is built from TRBV5-6 and TRBJ1-1; weak D call: TRBD1 (5 bases). The germline CDR1 and CDR2 sequences are SGHDT and YYEEEE. There are 16 residues in the CDR3. Trimming took off 2 bases at V and 1 base at J, with 15 bases between the two ends.

The chain combines TRBV5-1 with TRBJ2-1; 10 bases are a match to TRBD2. V lost 4 bases, J lost 9 bases, and 13 bases stayed unmatched. The CDR3 runs 16 residues. Per germline, CDR1 SGHRS and CDR2 YFSETQ. The CDR3 DNA reads TGCGCCAGCAGCGCCGAGGAGCGGGAGGGCCCGGGTGAGCAGTTCTTC. Its translation: CASSAEEREGPGEQFF.

This sequence joins TRBV19 and TRBJ1-2; D is possibly TRBD1 (5 bases). This CDR3 comprises 12 residues. The V end was cut by 5 bases, the J end by 4 bases, with 8 bases between. Germline assignment: CDR1 LNHDA and CDR2 SQIVND (reference sequence). The CDR3 DNA reads TGTGCCAGTAGTCCTCAGGGCTATGGCTACACCTTC. Its protein is CASSPQGYGYTF.

The J gene is TRBJ2-2, the V gene TRBV18, with a possible D match to TRBD1 (5 bases). Trimming took 0 bases from V and 2 from J, leaving 13 bases between them. This CDR3 contains 17 residues. Germline V gene data show CDR1 as KGHSH and CDR2 as LQKENI. The CDR3 protein is CASSPPGSTVNTGELFF. In DNA form, the CDR3 reads TGTGCCAGCTCACCACCGGGGTCGACAGTTAACACCGGGGAGCTGTTTTTT.

CDR3 DNA: TGCAGTGCTAGTCATAGGGGTCCCACTGAAGCTTTCTTT. Its translation: CSASHRGPTEAFF. This chain uses TRBV20-1 with TRBJ1-1, with D perhaps TRBD1 (5 bases). CDR3 length equals 13 residues. The germline gives CDR1 DFQATT, CDR2 SNEGSKA (reference sequence). Trimming took off 3 bases at V and 4 bases at J, with 12 bases between the two ends.

The rearrangement joins TRBV6-1 to TRBJ2-7; 9 nucleotides align to TRBD1. This CDR3 has 18 residues. Germline assignment: CDR1 MNHNS and CDR2 SASEGT. The trim removed 0 bases at V and 5 bases at J, leaving 14 bases unmatched. CDR3 region: CASSEAGQGNLARHEQYF. In DNA form, the CDR3 reads TGTGCCAGCAGTGAAGCGGGACAGGGAAATCTAGCGAGGCACGAGCAGTACTTC.

The rearrangement joins TRBV12-5 to TRBJ2-1; D may be TRBD1 (6 bases). The CDR3 runs 13 residues. Looked up from germline, CDR1 is LGHNT and CDR2 is FRNRAP. Trimming cost V 5 bases and J 9 bases, with 14 bases left between them. CDR3 DNA sequence: TGTGCTAGTGGTCCCCCCACAGGGAGTGAGCAGTTCTTC. Residues: CASGPPTGSEQFF.

The chain carries TRBV7-8 and TRBJ1-2; a weak D match, TRBD1 (6 bases). Germline values: CDR1 SGHVS, CDR2 FQNEAQ. Deletions cut 4 bases from V and 7 bases from J, with 16 bases between. This CDR3 comprises 14 residues. CDR3 residues: CASSSGTSIGGYTF. The CDR3 nucleotides are TGTGCCAGCAGCTCCGGGACAAGTATAGGTGGCTACACCTTC.